This TCR beta chain is from a study of T cell responses to AZD1222 COVID-19 vaccine. For the study at large: The study pooled second doses at about 4 or about 12 weeks.

Libraries were prepared by immunoSEQ multiplex PCR; TCRdb keeps only in-frame clonotypes and omits some of them. The repertoire holds 150,000 to 200,000 clones, around 95% seen once, with about 0.64% in the top ten. Study-wide points: Two doses of AZD1222 preceded a rise in Spike-specific TCR breadth and depth. Possibly, clonal diversity was underestimated; donors were largely white British and included more females. Repertoire samples came only from after the peak T cell response.

The V end was cut by 6 bases, the J end by 0 bases, with 12 bases between. The CDR3 totals 15 residues. Germline-derived CDR1 and CDR2 are MDHEN and SYDVKM. As regards this clone: Its antigen is currently unknown.

This specimen consisted of peripheral blood, obtained on day 0 of AZD1222 vaccination. The receptor was isolated from an adult in good health. The V and J genes are TRBV28 and TRBJ1-5; unclear D gene. The chain's CDR3 is CASRRYMDSNQPQHF. The CDR3 coding sequence is TGTGCCAGCAGACGGTACATGGATAGCAATCAGCCCCAGCATTTT. The full variable domain, its missing parts supplied by reference TRBV28 and TRBJ1-5, is DVKVTQSSRYLVKRTGEKVFLECVQDMDHENMFWYRQDPGLGLRLIYFSYDVKMKEKGDIPEGYSVSREKKERFSLILESASTNQTSMYLCASRRYMDSNQPQHFGDGTRLSIL.